This TCR beta chain was sequenced in a study of blood T cell repertoires in COVID-19. The V gene end was trimmed by 3 bases and the J gene end by 7 bases; junction bases not matched to a gene: 8. The germline gives CDR1 SGHTA, CDR2 FQGNSA. This CDR3 has 15 amino acids. The protocol was immunoSEQ multiplex PCR, while the TCRdb copy is restricted to in-frame clones and leaves out a portion. The sample carries roughly 250,000 clones, around nine tenths recorded once. The chain carries TRBV7-2 and TRBJ2-7; 11 positions agree with TRBD2. The receptor's source is a woman aged 18 to 35 who had recovered from COVID-19. The source material was PBMCs or T cells enriched from blood (not recorded which). As DNA, the CDR3 is TGTGCCAGCAGCTTCTATAGCGGGGGGGATGTGGAGCAGTACTTC. It specifies CASSFYSGGDVEQYF.